This T cell receptor (beta chain) comes out of a study of response to subunit inactivated influenza vaccine. One entry per CDR3 protein, called by TCRdb with MiXCR from the RT-PCR reads. The repertoire has more than 550,000 distinct CDR3 sequences, around 11% of them found once; the top ten carry roughly a tenth. This CDR3 is 15 amino acids long. Trimming cost V 5 bases and J 5 bases, with 15 bases left between them. CDR1 LNHNV and CDR2 YYDKDF come from the germline V gene (reference sequence). As to this clonotype: Its target is unknown.

Regarding the study as a whole: It was the authors' suggestion that each seasonal influenza vaccination recruits few new T cells.

This rearrangement joins TRBV15 to TRBJ1-4; D unresolved. The sequences come from PBMCs from blood, collected on the day of vaccination. The receptor was derived from a middle-aged man who received an inactivated influenza vaccine. The CDR3 DNA reads as TGTGCCACCAGCCCTTTGTCGGCCTTGAATGAAAAACTGTTTTTT. The encoded protein is CATSPLSALNEKLFF.